The sequence of this T cell receptor beta chain was determined in a study of vaccination and CD4 T cells after COVID-19 (dated by TCRdb to 2022 to 2024). In the study overall: Convalescent patients had a positive SARS-CoV-2 result on nasal swab PCR, and of these patients, about ten had mild disease and one had severe disease. In the convalescent cohort there were six males and four females, among whom were two Hispanic individuals, seven Caucasians, two Asians and one multiracial person. In around 9 COVID-19 convalescent patients and several infection-naive healthy vaccine recipients, researchers compared the spike-specific CD4+ TCR repertoire from before mRNA vaccination with the repertoire from after. In control cultures, a CEFX viral epitope pool was used as positive control, an HIV-1 Nef peptide pool was used as negative control, or no peptide was added. Post-COVID blood samples from convalescent patients were collected a median of roughly 100 days after diagnosis, with a range of roughly 30 to 161 days. Post-vaccine blood samples were taken a median of about 77 days after the second vaccine dose, with a range of roughly 13 to 250 days. The cultures were stimulated with overlapping spike peptide pools from SARS-CoV-2 and from the common cold coronaviruses HCoV-NL63, HCoV-OC43 and HCoV-229E. Participants got two doses of the Pfizer-BioNTech BNT162b2 vaccine (n=8) or two doses of the Moderna mRNA-1273 vaccine (n=2). Study-wide findings and limitations: An increase in the median number of SARS-CoV-2-reactive clonotypes from around 20 after infection to some 38 after vaccination was observed, but the change was not found to be significant. Only a relatively small number of convalescent patients were included in the study, and early timepoints following natural infection were not analyzed. Of the vaccine-specific clones found in convalescent patients, nearly all (304 of 307) were mono-reactive for SARS-CoV-2 spike instead of being cross-reactive with common cold coronaviruses. In convalescent patients, a median about 90% of post-vaccine SARS-CoV-2-reactive clones were detected only after vaccination, and vaccine-specific priming was suggested by this finding.

The library was prepared using PCR. DNA from cultured CD4+ T cells was subjected to TCR sequencing with the Oncomine TCR Beta short-read assay at the Johns Hopkins FTIC core. The QIAamp micro DNA kit was used to extract genomic DNA from the cultured CD4+ T cells. Oncomine TCR Beta libraries from cultured CD4+ T cells were pooled with unique dual indexes and sequenced on an Illumina iSeq 100. In the authors' own workflow: Non-productive sequences were filtered out, and CDR3s that did not start with C, did not end with F or W, or were shorter than 7 amino acids were discarded. The MANAFEST web application identified antigen-specific clonotypes by comparing peptide-stimulated wells against reference wells and other culture wells. An FDR below 0.05, an odds ratio above 5, and a productive frequency above 0.1% in at least two of three replicate wells were required for clones to be considered positive. A clonotype was classed as cross-reactive if the clonotype showed significant expansion both in SARS-CoV-2 spike wells and in at least one common cold coronavirus spike condition. Using R version 3.6.1, CDR3 homology was evaluated through Levenshtein distances (stringdist) along with unrooted phylogenetic trees (ape). The raw public reads went through TCRdb reprocessing: fastp at Q25, MiXCR clone calling, in-frame beta chains kept. Each entry is one CDR3 protein sequence, shown with its most common DNA and genes. The V and J calls reflect TCRdb's pipeline rather than the authors' work. Here the sample has around 20,000 distinct CDR3 sequences; 48% occur a single time. The ten largest clones represent about 5% of the sample.

In light of the paper, this sample's treatment or condition label describes: roughly 10-day PBMC culture with coronavirus spike peptide pools or control peptides (ViraFEST assay). The study used the ViraFEST assay, which expanded antigen-specific T cells with peptide pools and then identified expanded clonotypes by TCR sequencing. The convalescent patients' positive SARS-CoV-2 PCR tests were from March to December 2020, which was before the Alpha, Beta and Delta variants emerged in the United States. Each well held approximately 2 million PBMCs cultured in IMDM containing roughly 5% human AB serum and approximately 9.8 IU/ml IL-2, with about 10 ug/ml peptide pools added. Half of the culture medium was replaced with fresh IL-2-containing medium on days 3 and 7. CD4+ T cells were isolated after approximately ten days of culture through negative selection using the EasySep CD4+ T cell isolation kit. Ficoll-Paque Plus gradient centrifugation was used to isolate PBMCs from whole blood, and the isolated PBMCs were then either used fresh or cryopreserved at -140C. Culture conditions were generally each tested in triplicate wells.

The germline V gene yields MNHEY for CDR1 and SVGEGT for CDR2. Trimming leaves V shorter by 5 bases and J shorter by 6 bases, with the junction holding 0 bases beyond the gene matches. From cysteine to phenylalanine, the CDR3 is 12 amino acids long. The sequence is cut down to CDR3 DNA, 36 bases in frame from base 1. Comment on this clonotype: Its antigen is unknown. The input lacks base qualities; no much larger clone sits a single base away.

The sequencing sample was made of CD4+ T cells from blood, cultured in vitro. This clonotype was obtained from a human donor who had recovered from COVID-19. This chain is built from TRBV6-2 or TRBV6-3 and TRBJ1-2, and 10 junctional nucleotides match TRBD1. The CDR3 region reads CASSGQGDGYTF. The sequenced DNA: TGTGCCAGCAGTGGACAGGGGGATGGCTACACCTTC.